This passage covers 24 T cell receptor beta chains from one sample sequenced in a study of PD-L1 blockade in urothelial cancer. The method was immunoSEQ multiplex PCR; TCRdb's version includes in-frame clones alone and lacks a portion of them. The sample contains about 72,000 clones, about 90% of which appear only once. The time point was: pretreatment peripheral blood. The sequences come from PBMCs, collected around atezolizumab (anti-PD-L1) treatment. These receptor sequences come from a man aged 60-69 years with urothelial cancer.

The chain combines TRBV18 with TRBJ1-2, with 8 nucleotides matching TRBD1. CDR1 and CDR2 (germline): KGHSH, LQKENI. The CDR3 runs to 15 residues. V gave up 3 bases and J gave up 3 bases; unmatched junction bases: 6. The CDR3 DNA follows: TGTGCCAGCTCACCCGGACAGGGTTGGGACTATGGCTACACCTTC. Protein: CASSPGQGWDYGYTF.

V gene TRBV29-1 combines with J gene TRBJ1-5; TRBD1 matches 10 bases. Germline-derived CDR1 and CDR2 are SQVTM and ANQGSEA. This CDR3 has 15 amino acids. V gave up 6 bases and J gave up 2 bases; unmatched junction bases: 7. The CDR3 sequence is CSVGTGDQGNQPQHF. The DNA of the CDR3 is TGCAGCGTGGGGACAGGGGATCAGGGCAATCAGCCCCAGCATTTT. The full variable domain, rest sourced from reference TRBV29-1 and TRBJ1-5, is SAVISQKPSRDICQRGTSLTIQCQVDSQVTMMFWYRQQPGQSLTLIATANQGSEATYESGFVIDKFPISRPNLTFSTLTVSNMSPEDSSIYLCSVGTGDQGNQPQHFGDGTRLSIL.

The chain combines TRBV30 with TRBJ2-7; possibly TRBD1 for D (6 bases). Germline lookup yields CDR1 GTSNPN and CDR2 SVGIG (reference sequence). The CDR3 sequence is 13 residues long. Trimming pared 3 bases from V and 2 bases from J, leaving 11 bases between. CDR3 sequence (DNA): TGTGCCTGGAGGGTCAAGGGGGCCTACGAGCAGTACTTC. As protein: CAWRVKGAYEQYF.

This clone was detected only once. The chain joins TRBV27 to TRBJ1-6; 8 nucleotides line up with TRBD1. Per germline, CDR1 MNHEY and CDR2 SMNVEV (reference sequence). V dropped 6 bases and J dropped 7; count of bases not matched to a gene: 14. The length of the CDR3 is 17 residues. The chain's CDR3 is CASSPPIGGTGNSPLHF. DNA of the CDR3: TGTGCCAGCAGCCCTCCCATCGGGGGGACAGGCAATTCACCCCTCCACTTT.

This clone was detected a few times. The chain couples TRBV5-4 to TRBJ1-2; 7 positions match TRBD1. After removal of 5 bases from V and 2 bases from J, the junction contained 3 bases not matched to a gene. CDR1 is SGHNT, CDR2 YYREEE, per germline (reference sequence). This CDR3 has 13 amino acids. This CDR3 is CASRPQGNYGYTF. The CDR3 DNA sequence: TGTGCCAGCAGACCACAGGGGAACTATGGCTACACCTTC.

The chain combines TRBV7-2 with TRBJ2-3; 10 bases map to TRBD1. V shed 5 bases, J shed 4 bases, and the junction held 3 bases outside the gene matches. CDR3 size: 14 residues. In germline, CDR1 is SGHTA, CDR2 FQGNSA. CDR3 amino acids: CASSPTGGADTQYF. Here the CDR3 DNA reads TGTGCCAGCAGCCCGACAGGGGGCGCAGATACGCAGTATTTT.

This clone occurred a few times. The chain recombines TRBV1 with TRBJ1-2; TRBD1 reflects the table's D call only, with no check against the DNA. TRBV1 is a pseudogene. The CDR3 totals 12 residues. The CDR3 loop reads CTSSRAEYGYTF. CDR3 DNA sequence: TGCACCAGCAGCCGGGCAGAGTATGGCTACACCTTC.

The CDR3 protein is CASSAGLQETQYF. The CDR3 nucleotides are TGCGCCAGCAGCGCGGGACTCCAAGAGACCCAGTACTTC. The V and J genes are TRBV5-1 and TRBJ2-5, with D tentatively TRBD2 (6 bases). Germline lookup yields CDR1 SGHRS and CDR2 YFSETQ. The CDR3 covers 13 residues. Trimming left V 4 bases short and J 1 base short, with 8 bases between.

The chain is built from TRBV7-2 and TRBJ1-6, with 8 bases matching TRBD1. Germline-derived CDR1 and CDR2 are SGHTA and FQGNSA. The V gene end was trimmed by 5 bases and the J gene end by 9 bases; junction bases not matched to a gene: 9. The CDR3 covers 15 residues. CDR3 amino acids: CASSPRQGQGSPLHF. The CDR3 DNA follows: TGTGCCAGCAGCCCCCGACAGGGGCAGGGTTCACCCCTCCACTTT.

The chain employs TRBV7-8 and TRBJ1-6, with D possibly being TRBD1 (5 bases). Trimming took 0 bases from V and 4 from J, leaving 10 bases between them. The length of the CDR3 is 16 residues. Germline-derived CDR1 and CDR2 are SGHVS and FQNEAQ. CDR3: CASSLARREYNSPLHF. DNA for the CDR3: TGTGCCAGCAGCTTAGCGCGCAGGGAATATAATTCACCCCTCCACTTT.

This clone has only a few counts. Relative to the germline gene, one junction end is altered; a read error may explain this. V gene TRBV9 combines with J gene TRBJ1-3; the D is unclear. CDR1 is SGDLS, CDR2 YYNGEE, per germline. This CDR3 contains 12 residues. CDR3 residues: CASSRDGDTIYF. The CDR3 DNA sequence: TGTGCCAGCAGCCGAGATGGAGACACCATATATTTT.

This chain links TRBV30 with TRBJ1-1; D remains ambiguous. Germline V gene lookup returns CDR1 GTSNPN and CDR2 SVGIG (reference sequence). This CDR3 is built from 13 residues. Trimming removed 2 bases at V and 5 bases at J, with 12 bases between. CDR3 sequence reads: CAWSLARGTEAFF. The CDR3 coding sequence is TGTGCCTGGAGTTTAGCACGAGGGACTGAAGCTTTCTTT.

This chain connects TRBV7-2 to TRBJ2-1; a possible D gene is TRBD1 (6 bases). Trimming pared 7 bases from V and 7 bases from J, leaving 20 bases between. The CDR3 is made up of 15 amino acids. In germline, CDR1 is SGHTA, CDR2 FQGNSA. The CDR3 here is CASNAGAGTRNEQFF. CDR3 nucleotides: TGTGCCAGCAACGCCGGCGCCGGGACACGAAATGAGCAGTTCTTC.

The gene calls are TRBV18 and TRBJ1-5, with D perhaps matching TRBD1 (5 bases). Looked up from germline, CDR1 is KGHSH and CDR2 is LQKENI. The CDR3 covers 14 residues. V lost 5 bases and J 7 bases, leaving 15 bases between the germline ends. In DNA form, the CDR3 reads TGTGCCAGCTCAGAAGAAGGGGCGCGGCAGCCCCAGCATTTT. Translation: CASSEEGARQPQHF. The full variable domain, with the rest looked up from reference TRBV18 and TRBJ1-5, is NAGVMQNPRHLVRRRGQEARLRCSPMKGHSHVYWYRQLPEEGLKFMVYLQKENIIDESGMPKERFSAEFPKEGPSILRIQQVVRGDSAAYFCASSEEGARQPQHFGDGTRLSIL.

This rearrangement joins TRBV18 to TRBJ2-3, with 14 bases that match TRBD2. The CDR3 spans 16 residues. The germline CDR1 and CDR2 sequences are KGHSH and LQKENI. V dropped 2 bases and J dropped 4; count of bases not matched to a gene: 2. CDR3 in amino acids: CASSPRLAGGPDTQYF. Written as DNA, the CDR3 is TGTGCCAGCTCACCAAGACTAGCGGGGGGGCCAGATACGCAGTATTTT.

This clone appeared a single time. The V gene is TRBV11-1, the J gene TRBJ2-2; 7 nucleotides line up with TRBD2. Germline V gene sequence: CDR1 SGHAT, CDR2 FQDESV (reference sequence). CDR3 length: 15 residues. V lost 5 bases to trimming and J lost 3 bases; unmatched junction nucleotides: 6. The CDR3 sequence is CASSRGGLDTGELFF. CDR3 sequence (DNA): TGTGCCAGCAGCCGGGGAGGACTAGACACCGGGGAGCTGTTTTTT.

CDR3 sequence reads: CASGDGTGSSYEQYF. For the CDR3, the DNA is TGTGCCAGCGGAGACGGGACAGGGAGCTCCTACGAGCAGTACTTC. This chain connects TRBV16 to TRBJ2-7; 9 nucleotides line up with TRBD1. The V gene's germline CDR1 is KGHSY and CDR2 FQNENV. Trimming removed 8 bases from V and 0 bases from J; junction bases left unmatched: 8. The CDR3 loop spans 15 amino acids.

The chain combines TRBV7-8 with TRBJ2-2; 7 nucleotides align to TRBD2. With 5 bases clipped from V and 2 bases from J, the junction kept 2 bases outside the gene matches. Per the germline V gene, CDR1 is SGHVS and CDR2 is FQNEAQ. The CDR3 is made up of 14 amino acids. This CDR3 reads CASSRGGNTGELFF. CDR3 nucleotides: TGTGCCAGCAGCCGCGGGGGTAACACCGGGGAGCTGTTTTTT.

The chain joins TRBV9 to TRBJ2-1, with 10 bases fitting TRBD2. With 4 bases clipped from V and 5 bases from J, the junction kept 6 bases outside the gene matches. CDR1 and CDR2 (germline): SGDLS, YYNGEE. CDR3 size: 15 residues. The CDR3 loop is CASSPLAGPNNEQFF. In DNA, the CDR3 is TGTGCCAGCAGCCCACTAGCGGGGCCGAACAATGAGCAGTTCTTC.

The J gene is TRBJ2-2, the V gene TRBV7-9; D is possibly TRBD2 (6 bases). CDR1 and CDR2 from the germline V gene are SEHNR and FQNEAQ (reference sequence). Trimming stripped 5 bases from V and 0 bases from J, with 13 bases between. The CDR3 runs 16 residues. The CDR3 sequence: CASSRPGVANTGELFF. CDR3 sequence (DNA): TGTGCCAGCAGCCGCCCGGGGGTTGCGAACACCGGGGAGCTGTTTTTT.

The chain joins TRBV4-3 to TRBJ2-1; D gene ambiguous. Germline assignment: CDR1 LGHNA and CDR2 YSLEER. The V end was cut by 5 bases, the J end by 7 bases, with 12 bases between. The CDR3 extends over 13 amino acids. In nucleotides, the CDR3 is TGCGCCAGCAGCATACATTTGGTTAATGAGCAGTTCTTC. Protein sequence: CASSIHLVNEQFF.

V and J are TRBV7-9 and TRBJ1-2, with 11 positions matching TRBD1. Germline V gene sequence: CDR1 SEHNR, CDR2 FQNEAQ (reference sequence). J lost 8 bases, V lost 5 bases, and 4 bases had no gene match. CDR3 length equals 13 residues. The CDR3 loop is CASSKGQGVGYTF. The CDR3 DNA reads TGTGCCAGCAGCAAGGGACAGGGGGTAGGCTACACCTTC. Supplemented by reference TRBV7-9 and TRBJ1-2, the full variable domain reads DTGVSQNPRHKITKRGQNVTFRCDPISEHNRLYWYRQTLGQGPEFLTYFQNEAQLEKSRLLSDRFSAERPKGSFSTLEIQRTEQGDSAMYLCASSKGQGVGYTFGSGTRLTVV.

The sample holds a few counts of this clone. The CDR3 spells CASSEGGGTYNEQFF. DNA for the CDR3: TGTGCCAGCAGTGAAGGCGGGGGAACCTACAATGAGCAGTTCTTC. The chain combines TRBV6-1 with TRBJ2-1; TRBD2 agrees at 7 bases. The CDR3 loop spans 15 amino acids. V was clipped by 1 base and J by 2 bases; unmatched bases: 2. Looked up from germline, CDR1 is MNHNS and CDR2 is SASEGT.

The rearrangement joins TRBV5-1 to TRBJ2-5; TRBD2 aligns across 9 bases. Germline assignment: CDR1 SGHRS and CDR2 YFSETQ. This CDR3 is built from 14 residues. With 4 bases clipped from V and 4 bases from J, the junction kept 5 bases outside the gene matches. CDR3 in DNA: TGCGCCAGCAGCGCGGGGGGGGTTTTAGAGACCCAGTACTTC. It yields the protein CASSAGGVLETQYF.